These 32 T cell receptor beta chains originate from one sample sequenced in a study of blood T cell repertoires in COVID-19. Repertoires were generated with immunoSEQ multiplex PCR, while TCRdb's copy carries only in-frame clones and drops some. This sample has about 150,000 clones, with around 80% found just once. The sample consisted of peripheral blood. These receptors came from a human donor with acute or convalescent COVID-19. The donor label of this sample is uncertain.

The V call is TRBV4-3, the J call TRBJ1-2; D unresolved. Germline values: CDR1 LGHNA, CDR2 YSLEER. The V gene lost 0 bases and the J gene lost 4 bases, with 12 bases spanning the gap. The CDR3 is 15 residues long. CDR3 protein: CASSQDRRRGYGYTF. CDR3 sequence (DNA): TGCGCCAGCAGCCAAGATCGCCGGCGGGGCTATGGCTACACCTTC.

In nucleotides, the CDR3 is TGCGCCAGCACCCAAACGGGACAGGGGGGTGAGCAGTTCTTC. Its translation is CASTQTGQGGEQFF. This rearrangement joins TRBV10-2 to TRBJ2-1, with TRBD1 matching 11 bases. Germline V lookup: CDR1 WSHSY, CDR2 SAAADI. V shed 7 bases, J shed 9 bases, and the junction held 8 bases outside the gene matches. The CDR3 extends over 14 amino acids.

The rearrangement joins TRBV7-3 to TRBJ2-1, with 13 bases aligning to TRBD2. Germline CDR1 SGHTA, CDR2 FQGTGA. Trimming cost V 6 bases and J 7 bases; bases outside gene matches: 6. CDR3 length equals 15 residues. The CDR3 DNA reads as TGTGCCAGCAGTCGGACTAGCGGGGGCCAGAATGAGCAGTTCTTC. Residues: CASSRTSGGQNEQFF.

This clone has a single count. The chain combines TRBV5-1 with TRBJ2-6; 9 bases match TRBD1. The V gene end was trimmed by 1 base and the J gene end by 3 bases; junction bases not matched to a gene: 8. The CDR3 loop spans 18 amino acids. The germline V gene encodes CDR1 SGHRS and CDR2 YFSETQ. CDR3 loop: CASSLTGQGGRGANVLTF. The CDR3 coding sequence is TGCGCCAGCAGCTTGACGGGACAGGGTGGGCGTGGGGCCAACGTCCTGACTTTC.

The chain carries TRBV29-1 and TRBJ2-7; D possibly corresponds to TRBD1 (5 bases). The CDR3 consists of 13 residues. Germline V gives CDR1 SQVTM, CDR2 ANQGSEA. Trimming shortened V by 3 bases and J by 3 bases, and 12 bases separated the two germline ends. For the CDR3, the DNA is TGCAGCGTTGAGTGGCTAGGGGTCTACGAGCAGTACTTC. Translating it yields CSVEWLGVYEQYF.

The chain recombines TRBV11-2 with TRBJ2-1; possible D gene TRBD2, 5 bases. Trimming pared 2 bases from V and 2 bases from J, leaving 10 bases between. The CDR3 has 15 residues. Looked up from germline, CDR1 is SGHAT and CDR2 is FQNNGV. The CDR3 nucleotides read TGTGCCAGCAGCTTAAGAGGGAACCCCTACAATGAGCAGTTCTTC. This encodes CASSLRGNPYNEQFF.

The chain uses TRBV10-3 and TRBJ2-5; no clear D. Between the trimmed V and J ends, which lost 8 bases and 2 bases, there was a span of 9 bases. The CDR3 runs 12 residues. CDR1 and CDR2 from the germline V gene are ENHRY and SYGVKD. CDR3 loop: CAIAAVQETQYF. CDR3 DNA: TGTGCCATCGCGGCGGTTCAAGAGACCCAGTACTTC.

The J gene is TRBJ2-7, the V gene TRBV19; 7 bases map to TRBD1. The CDR3 loop spans 14 amino acids. The germline CDR1 and CDR2 sequences are LNHDA and SQIVND (reference sequence). Trimming took 5 bases from V and 0 from J; bases not matched to a gene: 4. This CDR3 reads CASSVTGFSYEQYF. CDR3 sequence (DNA): TGTGCCAGTAGTGTGACAGGGTTCTCCTACGAGCAGTACTTC. Looking up the rest from reference TRBV19 and TRBJ2-7 gives the full variable domain: DGGITQSPKYLFRKEGQNVTLSCEQNLNHDAMYWYRQDPGQGLRLIYYSQIVNDFQKGDIAEGYSVSREKKESFPLTVTSAQKNPTAFYLCASSVTGFSYEQYFGPGTRLTVT.

The rearrangement uses TRBV3-1 (or the pseudogene TRBV3-2) and TRBJ1-2; 9 positions agree with TRBD1. CDR1 is LGHDT, CDR2 YNNKEL, per germline (reference sequence). The CDR3 loop spans 14 amino acids. V gave up 8 bases and J gave up 8 bases; unmatched junction bases: 12. The CDR3 nucleotides are TGTGCCAGCGGTGGTGGGACAGGGAGTGAGGGCTACACCTTC. It translates to CASGGGTGSEGYTF.

This clone was seen at least ten times. The V and J genes are TRBV6-1 and TRBJ1-3, with D unclear. The V and J ends lost 2 bases and 0 bases respectively, with 8 bases between them. CDR1 and CDR2 (germline): MNHNS, SASEGT. CDR3 length equals 15 residues. CDR3 sequence (DNA): TGTGCCAGCAGTGAACAAGGAGGCTCTGGAAACACCATATATTTT. This encodes CASSEQGGSGNTIYF.

This sequence joins TRBV3-1 (or the pseudogene TRBV3-2) and TRBJ2-7, with TRBD2 matching over 8 bases. This CDR3 has 14 amino acids. The germline V gene encodes CDR1 LGHDT and CDR2 YNNKEL (reference sequence). The ends lost 4 bases at V and 7 bases at J; junction bases unmatched: 9. The CDR3 region has the DNA TGTGCCAGCAGCCCGGGACTAGACCTAGGGGAGCAGTACTTC. It yields the protein CASSPGLDLGEQYF.

The gene calls are TRBV5-1 and TRBJ1-2, with 10 bases fitting TRBD1. This CDR3 comprises 17 residues. The germline CDR1 and CDR2 sequences are SGHRS and YFSETQ. V was clipped by 2 bases and J by 0 bases; unmatched bases: 7. CDR3: CASSLRTGGEANYGYTF. The CDR3, as DNA: TGCGCCAGCAGCTTAAGGACAGGGGGGGAGGCTAACTATGGCTACACCTTC.

The V and J genes are TRBV6-5 and TRBJ1-2, with D possibly matching TRBD1 (6 bases). Trimming took off 10 bases at V and 4 bases at J, with 13 bases between the two ends. Per germline, CDR1 MNHEY and CDR2 SVGAGI. The CDR3 covers 12 residues. The CDR3 region is CATRGSGYGYTF. CDR3 sequence (DNA): TGTGCCACCAGGGGCAGTGGCTATGGCTACACCTTC.

CDR3 in amino acids: CASSQDLGTGRNYGYTF. The CDR3, as DNA: TGTGCCAGCAGCCAAGATCTTGGGACAGGTCGAAACTATGGCTACACCTTC. The J gene is TRBJ1-2, the V gene TRBV4-2; 8 bases fit TRBD1. CDR3 length: 17 residues. Germline V gene sequence: CDR1 LGHNA, CDR2 YNFKEQ. V was clipped by 0 bases and J by 2 bases; unmatched bases: 8.

The chain links TRBV27 to TRBJ2-3; 8 nucleotides align to TRBD1. Germline CDR1 is MNHEY and CDR2 is SMNVEV (reference sequence). The CDR3 sequence is 17 residues long. Unmatched junction bases numbered 12, after V lost 3 bases and J lost 4 bases. CDR3 in DNA: TGTGCCAGCAGTTTCCGTCCAGGGGGCAGTGGTTCAGATACGCAGTATTTT. This gives the protein CASSFRPGGSGSDTQYF.

The J gene is TRBJ1-1, the V gene TRBV1. TRBV1 has pseudogene status. CDR3 size: 13 residues. This chain's CDR3 is CTSSQGGRGEAFF. CDR3 DNA: TGCACCAGCAGCCAAGGCGGCAGAGGAGAAGCTTTCTTT.

This chain connects TRBV29-1 to TRBJ1-2; no firm D call. The CDR3 runs to 11 residues. V gave up 4 bases and J gave up 6 bases, with 9 bases separating them. Germline CDR1 reads SQVTM; CDR2 reads ANQGSEA. The CDR3 sequence: CSVGKEHGYTF. The CDR3 region has the DNA TGCAGCGTTGGAAAGGAGCATGGCTACACCTTC.

This clone was recorded many times. The chain is built from TRBV30 and TRBJ1-3, with 9 bases fitting TRBD1. CDR3 size: 13 residues. V was clipped by 3 bases and J by 8 bases; unmatched bases: 5. Germline V gene lookup returns CDR1 GTSNPN and CDR2 SVGIG (reference sequence). The CDR3 sequence is CAWRGQGLDTIYF. As DNA, the CDR3 is TGTGCCTGGAGGGGACAGGGTCTGGACACCATATATTTT.

This clone was counted only a few times. This chain uses TRBV4-1 with TRBJ2-6; no reliable D call. Between the trimmed V and J ends, which lost 4 bases and 8 bases, there was a span of 15 bases. The CDR3 contains 15 residues. The germline V gene encodes CDR1 MGHRA and CDR2 YSYEKL. CDR3 residues: CASSRVGADTNVLTF. The CDR3 DNA is TGCGCCAGCAGCCGAGTAGGCGCAGACACCAACGTCCTGACTTTC.

The rearrangement uses TRBV2 and TRBJ2-3; 7 nucleotides match TRBD2. Per the germline V gene, CDR1 is SNHLY and CDR2 is FYNNEI. The CDR3 sequence is 14 residues long. V lost 7 bases, J lost 6 bases, and 10 bases stayed unmatched. Written as DNA, the CDR3 is TGTGCCAGCAAAGGCTCTGCGCGGGGGGATACGCAGTATTTT. Its protein is CASKGSARGDTQYF. The whole variable domain, filled in from reference TRBV2 and TRBJ2-3, reads EPEVTQTPSHQVTQMGQEVILRCVPISNHLYFYWYRQILGQKVEFLVSFYNNEISEKSEIFDDQFSVERPDGSNFTLKIRSTKLEDSAMYFCASKGSARGDTQYFGPGTRLTVL.

The V gene is TRBV3-1 (or the pseudogene TRBV3-2), the J gene TRBJ1-1, with 7 bases aligning to TRBD1. The CDR3 runs to 13 residues. Trimming took 6 bases from V and 3 from J; bases not matched to a gene: 4. Germline V gene sequence: CDR1 LGHDT, CDR2 YNNKEL (reference sequence). The CDR3 reads CASRSQGDTEAFF. CDR3 DNA: TGTGCCAGCAGATCTCAGGGGGACACTGAAGCTTTCTTT.

The chain joins TRBV6-1 to TRBJ1-6; 10 nucleotides match TRBD1. The CDR3 contains 19 residues. V trimming: 4 bases; J trimming: 7 bases; junction bases outside the gene matches: 16. Germline loops: CDR1 MNHNS, CDR2 SASEGT. CDR3 nucleotides: TGTGCCAGCAGTGGGGGGGTGCTCCGGGACAGGGGAACAAATTCACCCCTCCACTTT. It yields the protein CASSGGVLRDRGTNSPLHF.

The chain recombines TRBV7-2 with TRBJ2-4; D might be TRBD2 (7 bases). The CDR3 extends over 16 amino acids. The germline gives CDR1 SGHTA, CDR2 FQGNSA. V shed 4 bases and J shed 2 bases, with 15 bases lying between them. Here the CDR3 reads CASSSWGGQSKNIQYF. The CDR3 bases are TGTGCCAGCAGCTCTTGGGGGGGCCAATCCAAAAACATTCAGTACTTC.

The CDR3 loop reads CAISDPGSGGSRDTQYF. The CDR3 bases are TGTGCCATCAGTGACCCCGGGAGCGGGGGATCTCGCGATACGCAGTATTTT. The rearrangement joins TRBV10-3 to TRBJ2-3; 8 nucleotides line up with TRBD2. This CDR3 contains 17 residues. Losses at the gene ends were 3 bases for V and 6 bases for J; bases not matched to a gene: 14. The V gene's germline CDR1 is ENHRY and CDR2 SYGVKD.

This chain uses TRBV29-1 with TRBJ2-5; D perhaps matches TRBD2 (5 bases). V lost 1 base, J lost 1 base, and 13 bases lay in between. The CDR3 is made up of 15 amino acids. Germline CDR1 and CDR2: SQVTM and ANQGSEA. The CDR3 protein is CSVEGSLEAQETQYF. The CDR3 DNA reads as TGCAGCGTTGAAGGGTCGCTGGAGGCCCAAGAGACCCAGTACTTC. Looking up the rest from reference TRBV29-1 and TRBJ2-5 gives the full variable domain: SAVISQKPSRDICQRGTSLTIQCQVDSQVTMMFWYRQQPGQSLTLIATANQGSEATYESGFVIDKFPISRPNLTFSTLTVSNMSPEDSSIYLCSVEGSLEAQETQYFGPGTRLLVL.

This clone occurred once. This chain connects TRBV5-6 to TRBJ1-1; 8 bases match TRBD1. V dropped 4 bases and J dropped 0; count of bases not matched to a gene: 8. CDR1 SGHDT and CDR2 YYEEEE come from the germline V gene. This CDR3 comprises 16 residues. CDR3 sequence: CASSPGTGEMNTEAFF. In DNA, the CDR3 is TGTGCCAGCAGCCCCGGGACAGGAGAAATGAACACTGAAGCTTTCTTT.

V is TRBV5-1 and J is TRBJ1-2; 7 positions match TRBD1. V dropped 2 bases and J dropped 6; count of bases not matched to a gene: 10. CDR1 SGHRS and CDR2 YFSETQ come from the germline V gene. The CDR3 covers 15 residues. CDR3 coding DNA: TGCGCCAGCAGCTTCGTAGGGACAGAACTTAATGGCTACACCTTC. This codes for CASSFVGTELNGYTF.

The V call is TRBV4-3, the J call TRBJ1-2; possible D gene TRBD1, 6 bases. The CDR3 length is 15 residues. Germline V gene lookup returns CDR1 LGHNA and CDR2 YSLEER. V lost 10 bases to trimming and J lost 2 bases, with 20 bases between them. The CDR3 is CATKKGHGSNYGYTF. The CDR3, as DNA: TGCGCCACGAAGAAGGGACATGGCAGCAACTATGGCTACACCTTC.

This clone has just a few counts. The chain employs TRBV10-3 and TRBJ2-1; 10 bases agree with TRBD2. The CDR3 runs 14 residues. V shed 2 bases, J shed 7 bases, and the junction held 2 bases outside the gene matches. Germline V gene data show CDR1 as ENHRY and CDR2 as SYGVKD. The CDR3: CAISESGGVNEQFF. The CDR3, as DNA: TGTGCCATCAGTGAGAGCGGGGGGGTAAATGAGCAGTTCTTC.

This chain links TRBV25-1 with TRBJ2-5, with TRBD2 as a possible D gene (5 bases). The CDR3 has 12 residues. CDR1 and CDR2 from the germline V gene are MGHDK and SYGVNS. Trimming shortened V by 6 bases and J by 2 bases, and 7 bases separated the two germline ends. CDR3 loop: CASSGNQETQYF. DNA of the CDR3: TGTGCCAGCAGCGGGAATCAAGAGACCCAGTACTTC.

The chain uses TRBV7-9 and TRBJ2-1; 7 bases line up with TRBD1. The J segment lost 10 bases and the V segment lost 4 bases, leaving 4 bases of the junction unmatched. This CDR3 comprises 12 residues. Germline values: CDR1 SEHNR, CDR2 FQNEAQ (reference sequence). The CDR3 coding sequence is TGTGCCAGCAGCTCCGGACAGGCCGAGCAGTTCTTC. This encodes CASSSGQAEQFF.

The chain carries TRBV19 and TRBJ2-4; TRBD2 matches 7 bases. The germline CDR1 and CDR2 sequences are LNHDA and SQIVND (reference sequence). V trimming: 5 bases; J trimming: 1 base; junction bases outside the gene matches: 8. This CDR3 region has 16 residues. The CDR3 nucleotides are TGTGCCAGTAGTCCAGGGAGGGAATGGGCCAAAAACATTCAGTACTTC. Protein sequence: CASSPGREWAKNIQYF.